A selection of T cell receptor beta chains follows, all from one sample in a study of blood T cell repertoires in COVID-19. The protocol was immunoSEQ multiplex PCR, while the TCRdb copy is restricted to in-frame clones and leaves out a portion. The table has some 100,000 clones, roughly nine tenths seen once. The specimen was peripheral blood. All receptors derive from a man aged 50 to 59 with acute or convalescent COVID-19. CDR3s include the opening cysteine and the closing phenylalanine or tryptophan. D genes are given only for firm matches. Only some rows state a clone size, as once, few, many or a class for expanded clones.

TRBD1	TRBV11-1	TRBJ2-7	-	TGTGCCAGCAGCTCCCCCTACAGGGGGCTGATCAACGAGCAGTACTTC	CASSSPYRGLINEQYF
-	TRBV30	TRBJ1-1	-	TGTGCCTGGAGTGAAGTAACGGGGGGCGAAGCTTTCTTT	CAWSEVTGGEAFF
-	TRBV18	TRBJ1-5	many	TGTGCCAGCTCACCAGCGGGTTATTATCAGCCCCAGCATTTT	CASSPAGYYQPQHF
-	TRBV5-1	TRBJ1-4	-	TGCGCCAGCAGCTTGATCGTTGGGGGGGTCGGTGAAAAACTGTTTTTT	CASSLIVGGVGEKLFF
TRBD1	TRBV9	TRBJ1-5	few	TGTGCCAGCAGTCCCTCGGGAGGGGGCCATCAGCCCCAGCATTTT	CASSPSGGGHQPQHF
-	TRBV4-1	TRBJ2-7	-	TGCGCCAGCAGCTTAGGGCAGGGGCCTGACTACGAGCAGTACTTC	CASSLGQGPDYEQYF
TRBD1	TRBV11-2	TRBJ2-3	few	TGTGCCAGCAGCCCCAGGGGGCAACTCACAGATACGCAGTATTTT	CASSPRGQLTDTQYF
TRBD1	TRBV6-5	TRBJ1-3	-	TGTGCCAGCAGTCTGGACAGGGGAAGAAACACCATATATTTT	CASSLDRGRNTIYF
TRBD1	TRBV5-1	TRBJ2-3	-	TGCGCCAGCAGCTTGGTTTATAGGGGACAGGGGGAGCGGGCGCAGTATTTT	CASSLVYRGQGERAQYF
TRBD1	TRBV29-1	TRBJ1-2	few	TGCAGCGTTCCCCGGACAGGGGGCTACGGCTACACCTTC	CSVPRTGGYGYTF
TRBD1	TRBV9	TRBJ2-2	-	TGTGCCAGCAGCGTAGACAGGGGCACAAGGGAGCTGTTTTTT	CASSVDRGTRELFF
-	TRBV7-8	TRBJ1-2	-	TGTGCCAGCAGCTCCTCACTGATAGGAGGAGGCTATGGCTACACCTTC	CASSSSLIGGGYGYTF
TRBD2	TRBV30	TRBJ2-1	-	TGTGCCTGGAGTCTGGCGGGACTAGCGGGCCCGTTCTTC	CAWSLAGLAGPFF
TRBD2	TRBV11-2	TRBJ2-5	-	TGTGCCAGCAGCTTAGTCCTTGGACTAGCGGCACAAGAGACCCAGTACTTC	CASSLVLGLAAQETQYF
TRBD2	TRBV6-1	TRBJ2-5	-	TGTGCCAGCAGGAAGACTAGCGGGGGTCAAGAGACCCAGTACTTC	CASRKTSGGQETQYF
TRBD2	TRBV10-1	TRBJ2-5	-	TGCGCCAGCAGTGAGTCGCGGGGGGGGGAGACCCAGTACTTC	CASSESRGGETQYF
-	TRBV6-6	TRBJ2-2	once	TGTGCCAGCAGAGGGGGCACCGGGGAGCTGTTTTTT	CASRGGTGELFF
TRBD1	TRBV18	TRBJ1-4	-	TGTGCCAGCTCACGCGGGACAGGCACAACTAATGAAAAACTGTTTTTT	CASSRGTGTTNEKLFF